This T cell receptor beta chain came from a study of T cells expressing NK-cell markers. Study-level information: It was from sorted CD3+CD56+NKG2C+, CD3+CD56+NKG2C- and CD3+CD56-NKG2C+ T cells that TCR beta repertoires came. Seven sequenced donors out of eight were HCMV-seropositive, one seronegative.

CDR3 size: 15 residues. Looked up from germline, CDR1 is SGHKS and CDR2 is YYEKEE (reference sequence). Comment on this clonotype: Its cognate antigen is unknown.

Overall study findings and caveats: HCMV specificity was not established for the expanded NKG2C+ T cell clones.

TCRdb re-called the 5' RACE reads and shows each CDR3 protein once, DNA omitted. This sample's table reports around 8,000 distinct CDR3 sequences. The clonotype originates from a man younger than 35 in good health. The sequencing input was blood T cells: a sorted CD56 or NKG2C T cell subset, CD4+ or CD8+ T cells, or bulk PBMC T cells (not recorded which). The chain uses TRBV5-5 and TRBJ1-4; the TCRdb D gene call, TRBD1, has no DNA to confirm it. Here the CDR3 reads CASAGGPTTNEKLFF.